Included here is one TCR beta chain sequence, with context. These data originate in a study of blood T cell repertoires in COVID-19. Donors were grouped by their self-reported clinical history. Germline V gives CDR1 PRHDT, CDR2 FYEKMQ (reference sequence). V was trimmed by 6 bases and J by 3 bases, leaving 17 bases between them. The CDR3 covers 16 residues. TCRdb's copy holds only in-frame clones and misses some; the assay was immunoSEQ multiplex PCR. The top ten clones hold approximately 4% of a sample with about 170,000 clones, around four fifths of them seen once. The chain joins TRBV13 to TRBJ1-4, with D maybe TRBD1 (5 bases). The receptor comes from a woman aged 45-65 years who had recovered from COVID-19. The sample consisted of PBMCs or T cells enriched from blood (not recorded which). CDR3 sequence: CASRVYSTGANEKLFF. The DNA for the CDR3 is TGTGCCAGCAGAGTATACTCAACAGGTGCTAATGAAAAACTGTTTTTT.